Listed below are T cell receptor beta chains from one sample, sequenced in a study of regulatory T cells in long-lasting Graves disease. MiXCR, run by TCRdb on the multiplex PCR reads, gives a single entry per CDR3 protein. Found here are just over 600,000 distinct CDR3 sequences, about 16% of them singletons; the top ten hold approximately 18%. These same data were also listed under a study on T cells in Graves' hyperthyroidism and ophthalmopathy.

This sample comprised peripheral blood mononuclear cells (PBMCs), obtained at new diagnosis, from a patient treated with antithyroid drugs. These TCRs come from a woman under 40 with Graves disease. CDR3s include the opening cysteine and the closing phenylalanine or tryptophan. Fields, in order: J gene, V gene, CDR3 length, CDR3 protein.

TRBJ2-2	TRBV6-1	15	CASSPQGAGTGELFF
TRBJ2-1	TRBV12-5	12	CASGPPTGGRLF
TRBJ2-5	TRBV6-5	14	CASNVDVRQETQYF
TRBJ1-5	TRBV6-2/TRBV6-3	18	CASSYLPGPQASNQPQHF
TRBJ1-1	TRBV3-1	14	CASSQTVTNTEAFF
TRBJ2-5	TRBV12-3/TRBV12-4	16	CASSLIGGSGKETQYF
TRBJ1-4	TRBV7-9	14	CASSFKGGNEKLFF
TRBJ2-5	TRBV29-1	12	CSADNAGETQYF
TRBJ2-3	TRBV6-2/TRBV6-3	14	CASNPQASTDTQYF
TRBJ2-5	TRBV28	13	CASRPSGGETQYF
TRBJ2-3	TRBV28	15	CASSFPGPRTDTQYF
TRBJ2-3	TRBV5-8	18	CASSLVASGRSSTDTQYF
TRBJ1-2	TRBV29-1	12	CSVPTGDYGYTF
TRBJ1-2	TRBV12-3/TRBV12-4	14	CASSYRDSIGGYTF
TRBJ2-7	TRBV14	13	CASSQESGNEQYF
TRBJ1-5	TRBV7-2	15	CASSLRLGGNQPQHF
TRBJ1-4	TRBV6-1	12	CALRTVNEKLFF
TRBJ1-5	TRBV10-3	14	CAIRETGVNQPQHF
TRBJ1-1	TRBV5-1	13	CASSLLVPTEAFF
TRBJ1-6	TRBV20-1	20	CSARGAAAGGPGSYNSPLHF
TRBJ1-1	TRBV29-1	14	CSVKRTLMNTEAFF
TRBJ2-1	TRBV29-1	15	CSVEGSSGRRVEQFF
TRBJ2-3	TRBV9	16	CASSVLGGAGSDTQYF
TRBJ1-1	TRBV24-1	16	CATIPGQEIMNTEAFF
TRBJ2-1	TRBV29-1	16	CSVGARTGSVDNEQFF
TRBJ2-1	TRBV6-1	13	CASRGLGPNEQFF
TRBJ2-3	TRBV3-1	16	CASSPFSSRITDTQYF
TRBJ1-3	TRBV18	17	CASSPKDGGDQGNTIYF
TRBJ1-1	TRBV18	14	CASSPQRGNTEAFF
TRBJ2-1	TRBV6-2/TRBV6-3	15	CASRKSGRADNEQFF
TRBJ2-2	TRBV13	15	CASSSTGSNTGELFF